The present entry profiles one T cell receptor beta chain with its context. Its antigen is unknown. As encoded in the germline V gene, CDR1 is MNHEY while CDR2 is SVGAGI. Clipping removes 4 bases from V and 5 bases from J, with 5 as the unmatched junction base count. The CDR3 spans 15 residues, from the cysteine through the phenylalanine. CDR3 DNA only is kept here, 45 bases in frame from base 1. The data derive from a study of cytomegalovirus exposure and HLA in healthy donors (dated by TCRdb to about 2017). With regard to the full study: An earlier analysis of some 500 of the donors reported 250 to 350 Gb of sequence data and roughly 110 million unique TCR beta sequences from about 179 million T cells. To predict cytomegalovirus infection status, the study brought together high-throughput TCR immunosequencing, statistical association of individual TCRs with disease status, and machine learning. All discovery cohort repertoires had been generated using a single sequencing platform. To study patterns of TCR occurrence, a later analysis re-analyzed previously published TCR beta repertoires from around 660 donors and added high-resolution HLA genotyping. Genome-wide SNP genotypes for about 65% of the 666 donors were used in a later genetic analysis, which treated that subset as a discovery cohort. The later analysis used no new phenotypic data to find candidate immune exposures, relying instead on TCR beta sequences and their occurrence across donors. The genetic ancestry cluster associated with self-reported Caucasian donors included 70% to 85% of the 350 to 500 genotyped donors. Typing coverage varied by locus: roughly 620-640 donors for A, B, C, DRB1 and DQB1; approximately 500 for DQA1; about 570 for DPA1; some 470 for DPB1. On average, around 240,000 unique TCR beta nucleotide sequences were sequenced per donor among a few hundred genotyped donors of the cohort, with 15% to 20% of those sequences being non-productive. The study was designed to test whether signatures of past pathogen exposure could be identified by cataloging public T cell receptors. In addition to the first cohort of roughly 670 subjects, a separate validation cohort of approximately 120 different subjects was used. An early release covering roughly 640 HLA-typed donors comprised 300 to 350 gigabases of sequencing data and approximately 85 million unique TCR sequences. Donor age, sex, ethnicity and CMV serostatus were compiled together with the repertoire data. An earlier analysis of roughly 600 of the donors used high-throughput TCR beta sequencing to judge whether each TCR beta V gene segment behaved as functional or pseudogenic. The T cell repertoires of some 670 subjects were profiled by immunosequencing and related to cytomegalovirus serostatus. Both class I and class II loci were covered by HLA typing, at four-digit resolution. Five DR-DQ haplotypes were handled as single units for association and clustering, since linkage in the cohort was strong. The full study reports these points: This cohort had only TCR beta chains sequenced, and the lack of alpha or paired-chain data limited which features could be detected. A later analysis reported that several top co-occurrence clusters appeared linked to parvovirus B19, influenza, CMV and Epstein-Barr virus. In vitro tests confirmed that a few of the cytomegalovirus-associated TCR beta chains recognize cytomegalovirus antigens. Because counts were too low, about 17 rarely observed V segments, including chromosome 9 orphons, were excluded from the earlier analysis of 500 to 700 of the donors. Most TCR sequences were observed very rarely across donors, whereas some public TCRs were present in many individuals. CMV serostatus was the only immune exposure information available for the cohort. Compared with equally common non-associated chains, HLA-associated TCR beta chains in a later analysis were more clonally expanded and had lower generation probabilities. The authors suggested that the approach could potentially be extended to other disease states and immunological phenotypes. In a later genetic analysis, fewer N-insertions in productive TCRs were reported among donors in an Asian-associated ancestry cluster than the approximately 670-donor mean. A later analysis found that TCR association rates varied across HLA loci, with DRB1 alleles showing the most associated TCRs and HLA-C alleles the fewest. The classifier was reported to diagnose cytomegalovirus status with high specificity and sensitivity in both the original cohort and the validation cohort. A further reported finding was that TCR beta sequences accurately predicted the HLA-A and HLA-B alleles for most subjects in the first cohort. Correlated functional status among segregating V segments might be attributable to linkage disequilibrium, but an unknown experimental factor could not be ruled out. A later analysis found that most CMV-associated TCR beta chains appeared HLA-restricted, with HLA associations seemingly driven largely by CMV exposure. Because HLA typing was missing for some donors at each locus, association tests included only the typed subset. A later analysis associated 17,000 or so TCR beta sequences with specific HLA alleles at a false discovery rate of 0.05. A total of 150 to 200 TCR beta chains were listed by the study as associated with cytomegalovirus. Because the 87-base-pair reads could not distinguish some IMGT-functional V segments, including TRBV6-2 and TRBV6-3, those segments were excluded. V-gene and J-gene trimming of TCR beta chains was associated with a missense DCLRE1C variant in a later genetic analysis, and the association was replicated in an independent cohort. In an earlier analysis of fewer than 750 of the donors, most TCR beta V segments were observed in productive rearrangements about 87% or about 30% of the time, broadly matching IMGT annotations. A cluster of highly shared sequence variants was judged likely to be a technical artifact of the sequencing pipeline. Strong co-occurrence of HLA alleles, especially DR and DQ, made assigning TCR associations to individual alleles difficult. Sequencing depth was assumed to be roughly uniform across donors in the presence/absence analyses, though that assumption may not hold.

The cohort comprised fewer than 700 healthy bone marrow donors. At the time of sampling, every cohort member was nominally healthy, though immune exposures that went unrecorded were likely present. The donor tested CMV seropositive and was one of the 289 seropositive cohort members. A peripheral blood sample was collected from each donor, and TCR beta sequencing was performed on peripheral blood mononuclear cells. Genomic DNA was extracted from the blood cell samples with the Qiagen DNeasy Blood Extraction Kit. Library preparation used the immunoSEQ multiplex PCR assay. For the multiplex PCR, a mixture combining 60 forward primers for TCR Vbeta segments and 13 reverse primers for TCR Jbeta segments was used. The CDR3 region of rearranged TCR beta genes was amplified from genomic DNA with a multiplex PCR assay. The amplified TCR beta libraries were sequenced on the Illumina HiSeq System as 87-base-pair reads. In the paper's pipeline: Across the 600 to 700 repertoires, a later analysis counted tens of millions of unique TCR beta chains, around 10 million of which were shared by at least two donors. To remove PCR and sequencing errors, raw reads were error-corrected and collapsed into unique sequences using a nearest-neighbor algorithm that merged closely related sequences. To assign V, D and J gene segments, CDR3 sequences were aligned to IMGT reference sequences. Each retained sequence needed at least a six-nucleotide match to both a V gene segment and a J gene segment. Rearrangements were classified as productive when the CDR3 lacked stop codons and remained in frame with V and J, and all other rearrangements were classified as non-productive. CDR3 was defined according to IMGT convention as the region running from the second conserved V-encoded cysteine to the conserved J-encoded phenylalanine. The earlier analysis of approximately 590 of the donors excluded any sequence lacking an unambiguous match to a single V gene segment. An earlier analysis of 500 to 600 of the donors classified V segments as functional when productive rearrangements were above 56.7% and as segregating when the standard deviation between donors was above 5%. To diagnose cytomegalovirus status from the catalog of TCR beta chain sequences, a statistical classification framework was built. A later analysis assigned V and J genes by comparing TCR nucleotide sequences with IMGT/GENE-DB human TR gene sequences. A later analysis assigned CDR3 sequences and most-parsimonious VDJ recombination scenarios with the TCRdist pipeline. In a later analysis, every TCR beta chain was defined by the combination of its CDR3 amino acid sequence and its V-gene family, and reads without a unique V-gene family were dropped. As a way to deal with suspected cross-contamination and a sequencing artifact, a later analysis dropped under 600 nucleotide sequences that were highly shared and had low generation probability. In a later analysis, a clonal expansion index for each public chain was calculated from normalized within-repertoire ranks of inferred template counts. In a later analysis, generation probabilities were computed using a VDJ recombination model fitted to out-of-frame rearrangements, and the results were checked against IGoR. In a later analysis, hypergeometric tests were used to score TCR-TCR, TCR-HLA and TCR-CMV co-occurrence, with a repertoire-size bias correction applied to TCR pairs. A later analysis estimated false discovery rates by permuting HLA or CMV assignments 20 times. In a later analysis, co-occurring TCRs were grouped using DBSCAN, with TCRdist sequence similarity added in when clustering inside HLA-allele-positive subsets. For co-occurrence clustering, repertoires with fewer than 30,000 or more than 120,000 public chains were excluded, along with roughly five repertoires with anomalous nucleotide sharing. Not all clones reach the TCRdb copy of this immuneACCESS table, which keeps in-frame sequences only. Checked studies attribute under half of the gap to unresolved V genes and leave the rest unexplained. V and J calls and clone size are given by that table; D and trimming were obtained from the DNA. The table for this sample lists roughly 50,000 clones. The ten largest clones take up roughly 12% of the sample.

The TCR originated in a woman aged 55-69 years in good health and CMV-seropositive. The sequence links TRBV6-5 to TRBJ2-7, with TRBD2 identical over 13 junction bases. The specimen was PBMCs. The CDR3 reads CASSLGLAGRNEQYF. At the DNA level, the sequence is TGTGCCAGCAGTTTGGGACTAGCGGGGAGAAACGAGCAGTACTTC.